These 28 T cell receptor beta chains were all obtained from the same sample, sequenced in a study of T-cell memory formation after mild COVID-19 listed by TCRdb under 2021. Libraries came from 5' RACE. TCRdb lists the instrument as Illumina NovaSeq 6000. The public reads were quality trimmed at Q25 with fastp and then assembled into clones with MiXCR by TCRdb, keeping productive beta chains. Entries are consolidated by CDR3 protein sequence, retaining the most common genes and DNA. Present in this sample are around 340,000 distinct CDR3 sequences, approximately 15% of which were seen just once. The biggest ten clones account for 22% of the sample. Sequencing used PBMCs or a T cell subset sorted from them (not recorded which). Receptors were obtained from a man between 18 and 35 years old who had mild COVID-19 (a few samples of this study predate the infection). The sample titles of this study are shuffled in the database, so cell type and time point are left out; the donor was told from shared clones.

The chain employs TRBV4-1 and TRBJ1-2; the D gene is possibly TRBD1 (5 bases). The CDR3 extends over 16 amino acids. V gave up 1 base and J gave up 0 bases, with 12 bases separating them. In germline, CDR1 is MGHRA, CDR2 YSYEKL. CDR3 amino acids: CASSQVRTYTNYGYTF. DNA for the CDR3: TGCGCCAGCAGCCAAGTCAGGACATACACTAACTATGGCTACACCTTC.

This clonotype was detected ten times or more. The J gene is TRBJ2-3, the V gene TRBV7-7; possible D gene TRBD1, 6 bases. Looked up from germline, CDR1 is SSHAT and CDR2 is FNYEAQ (reference sequence). This CDR3 spans 13 amino acids. Trimming removed 5 bases at V and 9 bases at J, with 15 bases between. DNA of the CDR3: TGTGCCAGCAGCCAGGACAGTACTGAGACGCAGTATTTT. It encodes CASSQDSTETQYF.

The chain uses TRBV6-2 or TRBV6-3 and TRBJ2-1; D is unclear. V lost 2 bases to trimming and J lost 3 bases, with 11 bases between them. The CDR3 spans 15 residues. CDR1 MNHEY and CDR2 SVGEGT come from the germline V gene. The CDR3 sequence is CASSYGPPGYNEQFF. CDR3 DNA sequence: TGTGCCAGCAGTTACGGACCCCCAGGCTACAATGAGCAGTTCTTC.

This clonotype has only a few counts. The chain links TRBV5-6 to TRBJ2-5; 10 nucleotides agree with TRBD2. CDR3 length: 16 amino acids. Germline CDR1 reads SGHDT; CDR2 reads YYEEEE. V shed 0 bases and J 4 bases; nucleotides not matched to a gene: 6. The CDR3 here is CASSLAQRGGRETQYF. For the CDR3, the DNA is TGTGCCAGCAGCTTGGCCCAGCGGGGGGGTCGAGAGACCCAGTACTTC. The full variable domain, completed using reference TRBV5-6 and TRBJ2-5, is DAGVTQSPTHLIKTRGQQVTLRCSPKSGHDTVSWYQQALGQGPQFIFQYYEEEERQRGNFPDRFSGHQFPNYSSELNVNALLLGDSALYLCASSLAQRGGRETQYFGPGTRLLVL.

This clonotype was seen ten or more times. This chain joins TRBV6-2 or TRBV6-3 and TRBJ1-1; D gene ambiguous. Germline assignment: CDR1 MNHEY and CDR2 SVGEGT. Trimming cost V 2 bases and J 3 bases, with 7 bases left between them. The CDR3 sequence is 13 residues long. CDR3 DNA: TGTGCCAGCAGTTACGAGGAGGACACTGAAGCTTTCTTT. Protein: CASSYEEDTEAFF.

The chain combines TRBV4-3 with TRBJ2-3; the D is unclear. Germline assignment: CDR1 LGHNA and CDR2 YSLEER. The CDR3 is 15 residues long. The ends were cut back, 4 bases at V and 4 bases at J, with 15 bases in the middle. The CDR3 region is CASSRESVGSDTQYF. For the CDR3, the DNA is TGCGCCAGCAGCCGAGAGTCGGTTGGTTCAGATACGCAGTATTTT.

The chain links TRBV4-2 to TRBJ2-5, with D maybe TRBD2 (5 bases). CDR1 and CDR2 (germline): LGHNA, YNFKEQ. The V and J ends lost 4 bases and 1 base respectively, with 13 bases between them. The CDR3 has 15 amino acids. The CDR3 region has the DNA TGTGCCAGCAGCCCCTTGGCAGGACTCCAAGAGACCCAGTACTTC. Translation gives CASSPLAGLQETQYF.

The gene calls are TRBV4-1 and TRBJ1-1; D possibly corresponds to TRBD1 (6 bases). The CDR3 is 14 residues long. The V gene lost 6 bases and the J gene lost 0 bases, with 11 bases spanning the gap. Germline CDR1 is MGHRA and CDR2 is YSYEKL. The CDR3 loop reads CASSRTDMNTEAFF. CDR3 nucleotide sequence: TGCGCCAGCAGTCGGACAGATATGAACACTGAAGCTTTCTTT.

The chain uses TRBV7-2 and TRBJ1-5; possibly TRBD1 for D (6 bases). Germline V gene data show CDR1 as SGHTA and CDR2 as FQGNSA. V dropped 5 bases and J dropped 5 bases, with 10 bases sitting between them. The CDR3 is 13 amino acids. The CDR3: CASSTGGHQPQHF. CDR3 DNA sequence: TGTGCCAGCAGCACGGGGGGGCATCAGCCCCAGCATTTT.

This rearrangement joins TRBV12-3 or TRBV12-4 to TRBJ1-1; 8 nucleotides line up with TRBD1. This CDR3 comprises 15 residues. Unmatched junction bases numbered 5, after V lost 1 base and J lost 4 bases. The CDR3 loop reads CASSLGTGWSTEAFF. In nucleotides, the CDR3 is TGTGCCAGCAGTTTAGGGACAGGGTGGTCCACTGAAGCTTTCTTT.

In nucleotides, the CDR3 is TGTGCCAGCTCACCAACGGGGGTAAACTATGGCTACACCTTC. The encoded protein is CASSPTGVNYGYTF. The chain employs TRBV18 and TRBJ1-2, with D perhaps TRBD1 (5 bases). V was trimmed by 2 bases and J by 2 bases, leaving 9 bases between them. Germline CDR1 and CDR2: KGHSH and LQKENI. CDR3 length: 14 residues.

In this sample, this clonotype turned up many times. This rearrangement joins TRBV5-4 to TRBJ2-3; the D is unclear. Germline values: CDR1 SGHNT, CDR2 YYREEE (reference sequence). The V end lost 0 bases, the J end lost 6 bases, and 14 bases lay between the germline ends. The CDR3 has 15 amino acids. The CDR3 bases are TGTGCCAGCAGCTTGGAGGCCTATACGTGGGATACGCAGTATTTT. Protein sequence: CASSLEAYTWDTQYF.

The chain carries TRBV7-2 and TRBJ2-1; no definite D call. Germline V lookup: CDR1 SGHTA, CDR2 FQGNSA. The CDR3 extends over 13 amino acids. V lost 1 base and J lost 5, with 6 bases in between. The CDR3 DNA sequence: TGTGCCAGCAGCTTAGTGCTGGACAATGAGCAGTTCTTC. It codes for CASSLVLDNEQFF.

The J gene is TRBJ1-2, the V gene TRBV28; D is uncertain. CDR3 length equals 13 residues. CDR1 and CDR2 from the germline V gene are MDHEN and SYDVKM. V dropped 5 bases and J dropped 8 bases, with 15 bases sitting between them. The DNA for the CDR3 is TGTGCCAGCAGTCCGGACGGACTCTGGGGCTACACCTTC. This codes for CASSPDGLWGYTF.

This clonotype was detected a few times. DNA of the CDR3: TGCGCCAGCAGGACCATGGGCGGCTCCTACGAGCAGTACGTC. Its translation is CASRTMGGSYEQYV. The chain couples TRBV4-3 to TRBJ2-7; D gene unclear. V was shortened by 6 bases and J by 0 bases, with 12 bases between the two germline ends. The CDR3 totals 14 residues. The germline V gene has CDR1 LGHNA and CDR2 YSLEER.

This chain joins TRBV4-1 and TRBJ1-1, with a possible D match to TRBD1 (6 bases). The CDR3 loop spans 15 amino acids. The germline gives CDR1 MGHRA, CDR2 YSYEKL. Trimming left V 0 bases short and J 7 bases short, with 15 bases between. The chain's CDR3 is CASSQEDWDTFEAFF. In DNA form, the CDR3 reads TGCGCCAGCAGCCAAGAAGATTGGGACACCTTTGAAGCTTTCTTT.

The chain has TRBV4-1 and TRBJ1-2; the match to TRBD1 covers 11 bases. In germline, CDR1 is MGHRA, CDR2 YSYEKL. V trimming: 4 bases; J trimming: 1 base; junction bases outside the gene matches: 8. CDR3 length equals 17 residues. CDR3: CASSPGTGGSNNYGYTF. The CDR3 bases are TGCGCCAGCAGCCCGGGGACAGGGGGGTCCAATAACTATGGCTACACCTTC.

CDR3 in amino acids: CASWGTGELFF. The CDR3 DNA is TGTGCCAGCTGGGGCACCGGGGAGCTGTTTTTT. The rearrangement joins TRBV6-5 to TRBJ2-2; D is undetermined. This CDR3 has 11 amino acids. Germline CDR1 MNHEY, CDR2 SVGAGI. Trimming removed 8 bases from V and 4 bases from J, with 5 bases in between.

The rearrangement joins TRBV7-9 to TRBJ2-1; TRBD1 aligns across 7 bases. J gave up 4 bases and V 1 base, and 4 bases lay outside the gene matches. Looked up from germline, CDR1 is SEHNR and CDR2 is FQNEAQ (reference sequence). The CDR3 is made up of 15 amino acids. CDR3 region: CASSLGDSPYNEQFF. The CDR3 DNA reads as TGTGCCAGCAGCTTAGGGGACAGCCCTTACAATGAGCAGTTCTTC. The full variable domain, rest sourced from reference TRBV7-9 and TRBJ2-1, is DTGVSQNPRHKITKRGQNVTFRCDPISEHNRLYWYRQTLGQGPEFLTYFQNEAQLEKSRLLSDRFSAERPKGSFSTLEIQRTEQGDSAMYLCASSLGDSPYNEQFFGPGTRLTVL.

V is TRBV15 and J is TRBJ2-5; weak D call: TRBD1 (7 bases). Germline values: CDR1 LNHNV, CDR2 YYDKDF (reference sequence). V dropped 1 base and J dropped 5 bases, with 14 bases sitting between them. The CDR3 is 15 amino acids. The CDR3 DNA follows: TGTGCCACCAGCAGAGGAGGCAGGGGGGACGAGACCCAGTACTTC. It is translated as CATSRGGRGDETQYF.

This clonotype was counted between two and nine times. The V call is TRBV6-6, the J call TRBJ2-7, with 7 bases identical to TRBD2. There are 17 residues in the CDR3. CDR1 is MNHNY and CDR2 is SVGAGI in the germline V gene (reference sequence). The trim removed 2 bases at V and 4 bases at J, leaving 14 bases unmatched. The CDR3 spells CASSYRSLRGDLYEQYV. The CDR3 nucleotides are TGTGCCAGCAGTTACAGAAGTCTTCGGGGGGACCTGTACGAGCAGTACGTC.

J is TRBJ1-1 and V is TRBV6-5; TRBD1 is a possible D gene (5 bases). Trimming removed 4 bases from V and 2 bases from J, with 14 bases in between. The CDR3 is made up of 15 amino acids. Per the germline V gene, CDR1 is MNHEY and CDR2 is SVGAGI. CDR3 DNA: TGTGCCAGCAGTTTCCGATCCCGGGGCAACACTGAAGCTTTCTTT. This gives the protein CASSFRSRGNTEAFF.

This clonotype showed up just a few times. J is TRBJ2-1 and V is TRBV6-2 or TRBV6-3, with D hard to call. V dropped 2 bases and J dropped 9 bases, with 11 bases sitting between them. Looked up from germline, CDR1 is MNHEY and CDR2 is SVGEGT. The CDR3 loop spans 13 amino acids. Here the CDR3 reads CASSYIGVVEQFF. The CDR3 DNA reads TGTGCCAGCAGTTACATTGGGGTGGTTGAGCAGTTCTTC.

This clonotype was counted only a few times. This chain connects TRBV7-9 to TRBJ1-6; 8 bases align to TRBD1. V shed 4 bases and J 7 bases; nucleotides not matched to a gene: 6. Per germline, CDR1 SEHNR and CDR2 FQNEAQ (reference sequence). The CDR3 contains 15 residues. The chain's CDR3 is CASSSRQGSNSPLHF. The CDR3 nucleotides read TGTGCCAGCAGCTCCCGACAGGGGTCGAATTCACCCCTCCACTTT. The complete variable domain, with remaining parts taken from reference TRBV7-9 and TRBJ1-6, reads DTGVSQNPRHKITKRGQNVTFRCDPISEHNRLYWYRQTLGQGPEFLTYFQNEAQLEKSRLLSDRFSAERPKGSFSTLEIQRTEQGDSAMYLCASSSRQGSNSPLHFGNGTRLTVT.

At least ten counts were recorded for this clonotype. V and J are TRBV29-1 and TRBJ2-7, with TRBD1 matching over 8 bases. This CDR3 is 15 amino acids long. V dropped 5 bases and J dropped 1; count of bases not matched to a gene: 10. CDR1 and CDR2 (germline): SQVTM, ANQGSEA. CDR3 residues: CSVCRRQGKSYEQYV. The CDR3 bases are TGCAGCGTTTGCCGCAGACAGGGGAAGTCCTACGAGCAGTACGTC.

The rearrangement uses TRBV12-3 or TRBV12-4 and TRBJ2-3; 7 bases map to TRBD2. J lost 2 bases, V lost 5 bases, and 13 bases had no gene match. This CDR3 has 17 amino acids. The CDR3 DNA reads as TGTGCCAGCAGTCCGTCGGTCGCGGGACTATACACAGATACGCAGTATTTT. Its translation is CASSPSVAGLYTDTQYF.

This clonotype was counted at least ten times. The chain is built from TRBV7-2 and TRBJ1-1, with D perhaps matching TRBD1 (5 bases). The CDR3 is 15 residues long. CDR1 SGHTA and CDR2 FQGNSA come from the germline V gene. V lost 5 bases and J lost 0, with 13 bases in between. CDR3 sequence: CASSIPGLLNTEAFF. Here the CDR3 DNA reads TGTGCCAGCAGCATACCGGGACTCCTGAACACTGAAGCTTTCTTT.

The J gene is TRBJ2-2, the V gene TRBV6-5; D might be TRBD1 or TRBD2, each matching 6 bases. The CDR3 is 15 amino acids. Trimming pared 5 bases from V and 6 bases from J, leaving 16 bases between. Germline V lookup: CDR1 MNHEY, CDR2 SVGAGI. For the CDR3, the DNA is TGTGCCAGCAGTAGCCCAGGAGGGACACCCGGGGAGCTGTTTTTT. Translation: CASSSPGGTPGELFF.